The present entry profiles one TCR beta chain with its context. The antigen is not known. This specimen comes from a study of lymphopenia after photon versus proton radiotherapy. Regarding the study as a whole: Relative stability marked proton patients; photon patients lost diversity and naive cells.

This CDR3 is 14 amino acids long. Germline V gene data show CDR1 as SGHKS and CDR2 as YYEKEE (reference sequence). With 2 bases removed from V and 2 bases from J, the gap between germline ends came to 11 bases. The assay was immunoSEQ multiplex PCR, and TCRdb's table has in-frame clones only and misses some. The sample holds tens of thousands of clones; 85% to 90% are singletons and the top ten take about 2.9%. The J gene is TRBJ2-7, the V gene TRBV5-5, with a tentative D call TRBD1 (6 bases). The sequencing here drew on peripheral blood, taken from a patient treated with photon-based radiotherapy. The sequence came from a man aged 50 or older with gastric cancer. The CDR3 DNA is TGTGCCAGCAGCTTAACAGGGACAACCTACGAGCAGTACTTC. It specifies CASSLTGTTYEQYF. Full variable domain (missing parts from reference TRBV5-5 and TRBJ2-7): DAGVTQSPTHLIKTRGQQVTLRCSPISGHKSVSWYQQVLGQGPQFIFQYYEKEERGRGNFPDRFSARQFPNYSSELNVNALLLGDSALYLCASSLTGTTYEQYFGPGTRLTVT.